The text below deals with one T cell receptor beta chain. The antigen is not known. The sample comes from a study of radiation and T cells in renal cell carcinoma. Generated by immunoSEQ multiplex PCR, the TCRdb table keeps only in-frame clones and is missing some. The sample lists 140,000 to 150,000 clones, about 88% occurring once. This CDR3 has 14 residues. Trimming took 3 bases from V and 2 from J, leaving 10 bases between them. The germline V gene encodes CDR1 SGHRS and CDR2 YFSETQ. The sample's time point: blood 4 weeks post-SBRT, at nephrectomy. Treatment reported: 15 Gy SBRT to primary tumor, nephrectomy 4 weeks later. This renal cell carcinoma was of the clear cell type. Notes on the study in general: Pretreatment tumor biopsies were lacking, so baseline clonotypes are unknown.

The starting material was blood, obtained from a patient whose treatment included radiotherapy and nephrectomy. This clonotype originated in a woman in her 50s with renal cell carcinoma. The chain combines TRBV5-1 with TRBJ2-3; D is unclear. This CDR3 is CASSSGAATDTQYF. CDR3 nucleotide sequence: TGCGCCAGCAGCTCCGGAGCCGCCACAGATACGCAGTATTTT.